This T cell receptor (beta chain) is drawn from a study of T cell responses to AZD1222 COVID-19 vaccine. Study-level points and caveats: The reported proportion of spike-specific TCRs targeting unmutated variant regions was nearly half. Samples come after the peak T cell response, not at day 14. Spike-wide vaccine-associated CD4 TCRs dominated at 160-218 and 743-854. Donors were largely white British and mainly female; clonal diversity was possibly underestimated.

Produced via immunoSEQ multiplex PCR; TCRdb's table is partial and in-frame only. The sample includes roughly 100,000 clones, approximately 86% seen only once; the top ten take more than 2.5%. Deletions cut 3 bases from V and 6 bases from J, with 20 bases between. Germline V gene data show CDR1 as SGHTA and CDR2 as FQGNSA. The CDR3 covers 17 residues. Turning to this clone: The antigen remains undetermined.

The sequencing here drew on peripheral blood, taken 28 days after the second dose of the MenACWY control vaccine. V usage is TRBV7-2 and J usage is TRBJ2-2; D assignment may be TRBD1 or TRBD2 (6 bases each). The receptor comes from an adult who received the MenACWY meningococcal vaccine as a control. In nucleotides, the CDR3 is TGTGCCAGCAGCTTTAGCAGTGTCGGGGGCGTACCCGGGGAGCTGTTTTTT. Translation: CASSFSSVGGVPGELFF.